A selection of T cell receptor beta chains follows, all from one sample in a study of blood T cell repertoires in COVID-19. Sequenced by immunoSEQ multiplex PCR; TCRdb stores in-frame clones only, minus some. The table lists about 130,000 clones, roughly 85% of them singletons. The sequencing input was peripheral blood. Receptors originate from a man older than 75 with active or convalescent COVID-19. Both conserved end residues are part of each CDR3. D genes are given only for firm matches. A clone size is listed for some rows: how often the clone was seen (once, few, many), or a class if it is expanded.

cdr3_nt cdr3_aa j_call v_call d_call clone_size
TGCGCCAGCAGCTTGAACCCGACTGTGAATTATGGCTACACCTTC CASSLNPTVNYGYTF TRBJ1-2 TRBV5-1 - -
TGCGCCAGCAGCTTGAGGGGACAGAGTTCCAATGAGCAGTTCTTC CASSLRGQSSNEQFF TRBJ2-1 TRBV5-1 TRBD1 -
TGTGCCAGCAGAGAGAGACAGGGGGCGAATCAGCCCCAGCATTTT CASRERQGANQPQHF TRBJ1-5 TRBV28 TRBD1 -
TGTGCCAGCAGCCAAGATCGGGTGGCGGGAGGTGGCACAGATACGCAGTATTTT CASSQDRVAGGGTDTQYF TRBJ2-3 TRBV4-2 TRBD2 -
TGTGCCAGCAGCTTTCAGGGGTGGGAGCAGTACTTC CASSFQGWEQYF TRBJ2-7 TRBV7-9 - once
TGTGCCAGCAGCTTAGCTCAGGGCCCTGGAAACACCATATATTTT CASSLAQGPGNTIYF TRBJ1-3 TRBV7-7 - -
TGCGCCAGCAGCTTGGCCAGACAGCCCTCCTACGAGCAGTACTTC CASSLARQPSYEQYF TRBJ2-7 TRBV5-1 - -
TGTGCCAGCAGCCAGGAGACAGGGGGTTATAATTCACCCCTCCACTTT CASSQETGGYNSPLHF TRBJ1-6 TRBV3-1/TRBV3-2 TRBD1 -
TGTGCCAGCACCCCCCAGGCCCTGAACACTGAAGCTTTCTTT CASTPQALNTEAFF TRBJ1-1 TRBV2 - -
TGTGCCAGCAGCCTAGGGGTTCTGAACACTGAAGCTTTCTTT CASSLGVLNTEAFF TRBJ1-1 TRBV28 - -